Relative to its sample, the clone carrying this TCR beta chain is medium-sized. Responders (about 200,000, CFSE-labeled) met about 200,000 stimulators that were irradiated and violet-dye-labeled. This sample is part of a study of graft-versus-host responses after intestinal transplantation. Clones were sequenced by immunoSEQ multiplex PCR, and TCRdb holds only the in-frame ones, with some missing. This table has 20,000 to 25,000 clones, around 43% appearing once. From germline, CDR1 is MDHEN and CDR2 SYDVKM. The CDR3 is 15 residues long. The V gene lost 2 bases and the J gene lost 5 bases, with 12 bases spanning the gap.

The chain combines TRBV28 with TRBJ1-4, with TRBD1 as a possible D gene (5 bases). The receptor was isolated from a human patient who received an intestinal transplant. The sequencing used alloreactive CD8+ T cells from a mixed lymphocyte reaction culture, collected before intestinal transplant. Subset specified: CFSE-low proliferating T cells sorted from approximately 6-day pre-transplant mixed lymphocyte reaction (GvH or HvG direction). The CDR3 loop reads CASSLNGQSNEKLFF. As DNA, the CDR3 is TGTGCCAGCAGTTTAAACGGACAATCGAATGAAAAACTGTTTTTT.